This TCR beta chain was sequenced during a study of T cells in Graves' hyperthyroidism and ophthalmopathy. The CDR3 runs 13 residues. The V gene's germline CDR1 is SEHNR and CDR2 FQNEAQ (reference sequence). V dropped 10 bases and J dropped 0 bases, with 10 bases sitting between them. This clonotype came up many times. Its matching antigen is unknown. RNA transcripts yielded amplified TCR beta CDR3 regions. Carried out on the TCR CDR3, a first-round RT-PCR used the HTBI primer set. TCRdb re-derived calls from the multiplex PCR reads in MiXCR, one entry per CDR3 protein. The top ten hold around a quarter of the sample, which has about 360,000 distinct CDR3 sequences, approximately 15% seen once. Findings and caveats of the study: Among thyroid clonotypes expanded above 0.001, most also appeared in blood.

The study left out patients who had uncontrolled infection, other autoimmune disease, pregnancy or lactation. The chain couples TRBV7-9 to TRBJ2-1; a weak D match, TRBD1 (5 bases). The sample taken for sequencing was blood. This TCR came from a woman between 18 and 29 years old with Graves' hyperthyroidism that later progressed to Graves' ophthalmopathy. The CDR3 nucleotides are TGTGCCACACAGGAAAGCTCCTACAATGAGCAGTTCTTC. Encoded protein: CATQESSYNEQFF.